This T cell receptor beta chain was recorded in a study of control samples from healthy donors and cancer patients. Assay: immunoSEQ multiplex PCR; the TCRdb copy retains only in-frame clones and omits some. This sample yields about 130,000 clones, of which 85% to 95% are seen a single time; 13% to 15% belongs to the top ten. Germline V gene sequence: CDR1 SGHTA, CDR2 FQGNSA. V lost 5 bases to trimming and J lost 1 base, with 24 bases between them. CDR3 length: 18 residues. Sequenced: PBMCs. The source of this sequence is a man aged 55 to 69 with colorectal cancer. This chain joins TRBV7-2 and TRBJ2-7; a possible D gene is TRBD1 (5 bases). As DNA, the CDR3 is TGTGCCAGCAGCCGTCCCACTGGCGGCAGGGCCATTTCCTACGAGCAGTACTTC. Translating gives CASSRPTGGRAISYEQYF.